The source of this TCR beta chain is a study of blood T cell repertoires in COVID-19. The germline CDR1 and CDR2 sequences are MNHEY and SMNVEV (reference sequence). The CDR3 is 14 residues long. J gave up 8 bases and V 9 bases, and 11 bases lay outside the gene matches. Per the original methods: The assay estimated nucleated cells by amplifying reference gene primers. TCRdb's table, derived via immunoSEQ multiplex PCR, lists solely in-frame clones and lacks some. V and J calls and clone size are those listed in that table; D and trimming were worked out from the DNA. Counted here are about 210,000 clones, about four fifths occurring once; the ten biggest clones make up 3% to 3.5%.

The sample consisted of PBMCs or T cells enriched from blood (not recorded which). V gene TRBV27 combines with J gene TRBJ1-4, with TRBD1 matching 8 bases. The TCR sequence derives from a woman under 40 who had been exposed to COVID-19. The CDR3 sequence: CARSDWGDREKLFF. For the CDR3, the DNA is TGTGCCAGAAGCGATTGGGGGGACAGGGAAAAACTGTTTTTT.